The present TCR beta chain was sequenced within a study of Ad26.COV2.S vaccination and SARS-CoV-2 variants. Study-wide background: Once or twice, 56 days apart, Ad26.COV2.S was delivered intramuscularly.

The CDR3 loop spans 13 amino acids. Germline V gives CDR1 MDHEN, CDR2 SYDVKM. With 4 bases clipped from V and 2 bases from J, the junction kept 1 base outside the gene matches. Treatment meaning: about 20 received Ad26.COV2.S at low or high dose, single or two shots; about 5 received placebo; per-sample allocation not given. The samples were gathered on day 63 after the first injection of vaccine or placebo. Boston supplied an adult donor aged 18-55 years. An Ad26 vector expressing Wuhan-strain SARS-CoV-2 spike served as the vaccine. This table comes from immunoSEQ multiplex PCR, and its TCRdb copy is limited to in-frame clones, with some not included. The repertoire holds roughly 400,000 clones, with about 90% as singletons. Concerning this clone itself: This specimen includes other DNA sequences encoding the same CDR3.

This clonotype originated in a person aged 18 to 59 who received the Ad26.COV2.S COVID-19 vaccine or a placebo. The input for sequencing was peripheral blood, taken in a trial of Ad26.COV2.S vaccine versus placebo. The rearrangement links TRBV28 to TRBJ2-7, with 8 bases fitting TRBD1. Here the CDR3 DNA reads TGTGCCAGCAGTTCACAGGGGGCCTACGAGCAGTACTTC. Translated: CASSSQGAYEQYF.